Listed here are 22 T cell receptor beta chains from one sample, sequenced in a study of cytomegalovirus exposure and HLA in healthy donors. The PCR contained 60 Vbeta and 13 Jbeta primers. Measured with immunoSEQ multiplex PCR; TCRdb has only the in-frame clones, and not every one. The sample records 150,000 to 200,000 clones, 60% to 80% being singletons. Source material: PBMCs. These receptors were collected from a man in his 60s in good health and CMV-seronegative.

This clone has more than one count but fewer than ten. The chain combines TRBV14 with TRBJ2-3; 7 positions agree with TRBD2. The V gene's germline CDR1 is SGHDN and CDR2 FVKESK. The length of the CDR3 is 18 residues. Unmatched junction bases numbered 13, after V lost 4 bases and J lost 0 bases. This chain's CDR3 is CASSPSRLAVTSTDTQYF. The CDR3 DNA is TGTGCCAGCAGCCCTTCCCGCCTAGCGGTGACTAGCACAGATACGCAGTATTTT.

For the CDR3, the DNA is TGTGCCAGCAGTTTTTTAAATCAGCCCCAGCATTTT. Translation gives CASSFLNQPQHF. The chain has TRBV28 and TRBJ1-5; the D is unclear. The CDR3 loop spans 12 amino acids. V was clipped by 3 bases and J by 4 bases, with 4 bases between them. The germline gives CDR1 MDHEN, CDR2 SYDVKM.

This clone was counted between two and nine times. The chain is built from TRBV5-1 and TRBJ1-1; the D is unclear. Looked up from germline, CDR1 is SGHRS and CDR2 is YFSETQ. The CDR3 is made up of 14 amino acids. V lost 3 bases to trimming and J lost 1 base, with 10 bases between them. The CDR3 coding sequence is TGCGCCAGCAGCTGGGTTACGGGGAACACTGAAGCTTTCTTT. Translated: CASSWVTGNTEAFF.

This clone was detected only a few times. The chain couples TRBV27 to TRBJ2-2, with D uncertain. Germline lookup yields CDR1 MNHEY and CDR2 SMNVEV (reference sequence). The V end lost 8 bases, the J end lost 7 bases, and 8 bases lay between the germline ends. The CDR3 length is 11 residues. CDR3 residues: CASRSFGELFF. DNA of the CDR3: TGTGCCAGCCGTTCCTTCGGGGAGCTGTTTTTT.

This sequence joins TRBV6-6 and TRBJ2-7; the match to TRBD2 covers 9 bases. Trimming removed 4 bases from V and 4 bases from J; junction bases left unmatched: 8. CDR1 is MNHNY and CDR2 is SVGAGI in the germline V gene (reference sequence). This CDR3 is 15 amino acids long. The CDR3 here is CASSSHLAGYYEQYF. CDR3 sequence (DNA): TGTGCCAGCAGTTCCCACCTAGCGGGGTATTACGAGCAGTACTTC.

CDR3 region: CATHEINGDQPQHF. CDR3 bases: TGTGCCACCCATGAAATCAACGGGGATCAGCCCCAGCATTTT. The chain employs TRBV28 and TRBJ1-5; D gene unclear. CDR3 length: 14 amino acids. Trimming removed 10 bases from V and 5 bases from J, with 18 bases in between. Germline-derived CDR1 and CDR2 are MDHEN and SYDVKM.

This clone has just a few counts. The V and J genes are TRBV10-1 and TRBJ2-3; 10 bases map to TRBD2. This CDR3 has 13 residues. CDR1 and CDR2 from the germline V gene are WNHNN and SYGVQD (reference sequence). Trimming cost V 5 bases and J 4 bases; bases outside gene matches: 0. Written as DNA, the CDR3 is TGCGCCAGCAGTCTAGCGGGAGCAGATACGCAGTATTTT. Translation: CASSLAGADTQYF.

This clone was seen just once. V gene TRBV13 combines with J gene TRBJ1-1; unclear D gene. This CDR3 is built from 15 residues. Trimming took off 4 bases at V and 6 bases at J, with 18 bases between the two ends. Per the germline V gene, CDR1 is PRHDT and CDR2 is FYEKMQ (reference sequence). Written as DNA, the CDR3 is TGTGCCAGCAGCTGGTCTTTGGGATTGGGAGCTGAAGCTTTCTTT. Its translation: CASSWSLGLGAEAFF.

Notes on this clone: This sample also contains other DNA sequences that code for the same CDR3. V and J are TRBV19 and TRBJ2-5; D gene unclear. This CDR3 region has 11 residues. V was shortened by 8 bases and J by 3 bases, with 7 bases between the two germline ends. Germline V lookup: CDR1 LNHDA, CDR2 SQIVND (reference sequence). Written as DNA, the CDR3 is TGTGCCAGTGGTGGCAAAGAGACCCAGTACTTC. This sequence encodes CASGGKETQYF.

The CDR3 spells CARLEQGIYEQYF. Here the CDR3 DNA reads TGTGCCAGGCTCGAACAGGGGATCTACGAGCAGTACTTC. V gene TRBV21-1 combines with J gene TRBJ2-7; TRBD1, the table's D call, was not compared with the DNA. TRBV21-1 is a pseudogene segment. This CDR3 is 13 amino acids long.

This chain uses TRBV5-8 with TRBJ2-2; 7 positions agree with TRBD1. CDR1 is SGHTS and CDR2 is YDEGEE in the germline V gene. This CDR3 is built from 15 residues. V trimming: 4 bases; J trimming: 0 bases; junction bases outside the gene matches: 3. The DNA for the CDR3 is TGTGCCAGCAGCAAAACAGGGGCGAACACCGGGGAGCTGTTTTTT. The encoded protein is CASSKTGANTGELFF.

The V call is TRBV18, the J call TRBJ1-6; 9 nucleotides line up with TRBD1. The germline CDR1 and CDR2 sequences are KGHSH and LQKENI. The CDR3 runs to 14 residues. Germline trimming cut 5 bases from V and 9 bases from J; bases unmatched to any gene: 5. CDR3 sequence (DNA): TGTGCCAGCTCATCGGGACAGGGCGGTTCACCCCTCCACTTT. Protein product: CASSSGQGGSPLHF.

The chain joins TRBV11-2 to TRBJ2-3; D ambiguous. The V gene lost 5 bases and the J gene lost 6 bases, with 12 bases spanning the gap. From germline, CDR1 is SGHAT and CDR2 FQNNGV. The CDR3 has 13 residues. CDR3 in DNA: TGTGCCAGCAGCCCTACAAGCGCGGATACGCAGTATTTT. This gives the protein CASSPTSADTQYF.

The genes are TRBV5-1 and TRBJ1-2, with TRBD1 matching 7 bases. The J segment lost 0 bases and the V segment lost 4 bases, leaving 3 bases of the junction unmatched. CDR3 length: 14 amino acids. Germline loops: CDR1 SGHRS, CDR2 YFSETQ. Here the CDR3 DNA reads TGCGCCAGCAGCGACCAGGGGGCTAACTATGGCTACACCTTC. Translation: CASSDQGANYGYTF.

This clone appeared a single time. V gene TRBV5-1 combines with J gene TRBJ2-3; TRBD1 aligns across 10 bases. The germline V gene encodes CDR1 SGHRS and CDR2 YFSETQ. This CDR3 contains 16 residues. The ends lost 6 bases at V and 3 bases at J; junction bases unmatched: 10. The CDR3 here is CASTNPTGQGTDTQYF. CDR3 nucleotide sequence: TGCGCCAGCACGAATCCAACGGGACAGGGGACAGATACGCAGTATTTT.

The rearrangement uses TRBV4-3 and TRBJ1-2, with a weak D call TRBD1 (5 bases). This CDR3 contains 17 residues. Germline CDR1 LGHNA, CDR2 YSLEER. Trimming removed 3 bases from V and 7 bases from J, with 24 bases in between. The CDR3 DNA is TGCGCCAGCAGCCAGATGGGGGTAGCGGGGGGAAACGGTGGCTACACCTTC. Its translation: CASSQMGVAGGNGGYTF.

The genes are TRBV10-3 and TRBJ2-7; TRBD2 matches at 7 bases. V gave up 8 bases and J gave up 4 bases; unmatched junction bases: 8. CDR1 and CDR2 from the germline V gene are ENHRY and SYGVKD. The CDR3 is 13 amino acids. CDR3 DNA: TGTGCCATCGGGGAGGGCAGGGAGTACGAGCAGTACTTC. It specifies CAIGEGREYEQYF.

The V and J genes are TRBV7-3 and TRBJ1-1; the match to TRBD1 covers 8 bases. V lost 5 bases, J lost 1 base, and 6 bases stayed unmatched. This CDR3 is 15 amino acids long. CDR1 and CDR2 from the germline V gene are SGHTA and FQGTGA. The CDR3 region is CASSPGGGGNTEAFF. CDR3 bases: TGTGCCAGCAGCCCAGGGGGCGGGGGGAACACTGAAGCTTTCTTT.

The chain links TRBV9 to TRBJ1-6, with 10 bases lining up with TRBD1. The CDR3 is 15 amino acids. Trimming took 3 bases from V and 8 from J; bases not matched to a gene: 5. Germline CDR1 reads SGDLS; CDR2 reads YYNGEE. CDR3 sequence: CASSGQGARDSPLHF. The CDR3 bases are TGTGCCAGCAGCGGACAGGGGGCGAGGGATTCACCCCTCCACTTT.

The chain is built from TRBV28 and TRBJ1-5; D is uncertain. Germline CDR1 is MDHEN and CDR2 is SYDVKM. The CDR3 sequence is 15 residues long. V lost 6 bases and J lost 6, with 18 bases in between. CDR3 residues: CASRDPRGVAQPQHF. The CDR3 region has the DNA TGTGCCAGCAGGGATCCCCGCGGGGTAGCTCAGCCCCAGCATTTT. The entire variable domain, with the rest obtained from reference TRBV28 and TRBJ1-5, is as follows: DVKVTQSSRYLVKRTGEKVFLECVQDMDHENMFWYRQDPGLGLRLIYFSYDVKMKEKGDIPEGYSVSREKKERFSLILESASTNQTSMYLCASRDPRGVAQPQHFGDGTRLSIL.

Only a few counts were recorded for this clone. The J gene is TRBJ2-6, the V gene TRBV9, with 7 nucleotides matching TRBD2. In germline, CDR1 is SGDLS, CDR2 YYNGEE. V shed 1 base and J 3 bases; nucleotides not matched to a gene: 7. The CDR3 covers 17 residues. In DNA form, the CDR3 reads TGTGCCAGCAGCGTACTTCCGGGGGGAGGTGGGGCCAACGTCCTGACTTTC. Amino acids: CASSVLPGGGGANVLTF. Full variable domain (missing parts from reference TRBV9 and TRBJ2-6): DSGVTQTPKHLITATGQRVTLRCSPRSGDLSVYWYQQSLDQGLQFLIQYYNGEERAKGNILERFSAQQFPDLHSELNLSSLELGDSALYFCASSVLPGGGGANVLTFGAGSRLTVL.

The gene calls are TRBV18 and TRBJ2-7; 7 bases are shared with TRBD1. Germline loops: CDR1 KGHSH, CDR2 LQKENI. The CDR3 spans 14 residues. Trimming removed 3 bases from V and 1 base from J; junction bases left unmatched: 3. The CDR3 nucleotides read TGTGCCAGCTCACCGTCGGGACAGTCCTACGAGCAGTACTTC. Translated, it gives CASSPSGQSYEQYF.